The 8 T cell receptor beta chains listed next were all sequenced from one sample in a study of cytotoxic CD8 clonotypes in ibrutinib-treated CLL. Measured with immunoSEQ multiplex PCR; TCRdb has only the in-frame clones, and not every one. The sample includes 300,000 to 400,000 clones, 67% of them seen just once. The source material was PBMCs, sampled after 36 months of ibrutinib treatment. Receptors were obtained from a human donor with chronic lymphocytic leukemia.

CDR3 loop: CASSLVLAGGLDYEQYF. CDR3 coding DNA: TGTGCCAGCAGCTTAGTACTAGCGGGAGGGCTGGACTACGAGCAGTACTTC. V gene TRBV7-9 combines with J gene TRBJ2-7; 13 bases are shared with TRBD2. The junction had 6 bases not matched to a gene; V was cut back by 1 base and J by 3 bases. Germline assignment: CDR1 SEHNR and CDR2 FQNEAQ (reference sequence). The CDR3 runs to 17 residues.

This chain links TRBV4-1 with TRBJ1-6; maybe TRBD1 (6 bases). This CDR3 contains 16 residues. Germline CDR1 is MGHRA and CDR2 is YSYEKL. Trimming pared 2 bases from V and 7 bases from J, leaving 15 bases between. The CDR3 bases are TGCGCCAGCAGCCAAACTCCGGGACAAGGAAATTCACCCCTCCACTTT. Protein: CASSQTPGQGNSPLHF.

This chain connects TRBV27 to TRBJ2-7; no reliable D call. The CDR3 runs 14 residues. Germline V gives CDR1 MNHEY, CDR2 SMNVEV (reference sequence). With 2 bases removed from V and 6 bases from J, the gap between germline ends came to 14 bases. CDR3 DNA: TGTGCCAGCAGTTTAAACGGGTTAATGAGCGAGCAGTACTTC. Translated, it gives CASSLNGLMSEQYF.

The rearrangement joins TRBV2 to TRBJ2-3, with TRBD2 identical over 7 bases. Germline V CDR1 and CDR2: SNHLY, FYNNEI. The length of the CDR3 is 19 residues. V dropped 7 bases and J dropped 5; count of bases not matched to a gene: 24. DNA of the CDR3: TGTGCCAGCAACCTCCATACCAACCGGGACTGGGAGGGCGGAGATACGCAGTATTTT. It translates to CASNLHTNRDWEGGDTQYF.

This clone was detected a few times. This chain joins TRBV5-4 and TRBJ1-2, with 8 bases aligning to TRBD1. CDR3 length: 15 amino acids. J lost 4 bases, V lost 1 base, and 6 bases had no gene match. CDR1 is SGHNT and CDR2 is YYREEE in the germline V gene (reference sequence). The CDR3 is CASSLFRTGFYGYTF. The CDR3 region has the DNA TGTGCCAGCAGCTTGTTCCGGACAGGGTTCTATGGCTACACCTTC.

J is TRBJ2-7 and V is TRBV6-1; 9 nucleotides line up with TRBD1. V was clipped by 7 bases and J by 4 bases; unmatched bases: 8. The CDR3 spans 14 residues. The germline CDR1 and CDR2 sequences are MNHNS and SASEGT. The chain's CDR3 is CASTTQGAWYEQYF. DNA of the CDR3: TGTGCCAGCACCACACAGGGGGCTTGGTACGAGCAGTACTTC.

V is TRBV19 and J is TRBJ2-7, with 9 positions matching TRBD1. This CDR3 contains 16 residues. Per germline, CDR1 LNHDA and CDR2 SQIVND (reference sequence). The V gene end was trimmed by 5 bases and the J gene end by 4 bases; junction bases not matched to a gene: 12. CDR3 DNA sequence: TGTGCCAGTAGTGTCCCGCCGGGACAGGGCAGGTACGAGCAGTACTTC. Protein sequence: CASSVPPGQGRYEQYF.

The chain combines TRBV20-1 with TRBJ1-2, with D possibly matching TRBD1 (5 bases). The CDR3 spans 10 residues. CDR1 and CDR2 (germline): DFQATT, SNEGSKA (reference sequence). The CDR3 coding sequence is TGCACGGGGGACGGTTATGGCTACACCTTC. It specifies CTGDGYGYTF.